This TCR beta chain was sequenced in a study of blood T cell repertoires in COVID-19. Study overall: PBMCs, B-cell-depleted T cells, or T cells were the source of the cDNA or gDNA that made up the material.

The length of the CDR3 is 17 residues. Germline CDR1 and CDR2: LNHDA and SQIVND (reference sequence). V lost 4 bases, J lost 12 bases, and 19 bases stayed unmatched. Source study methods: Researchers report that nucleated cell counts were estimated from reference gene primer amplification. Using immunoSEQ multiplex PCR, the repertoire was profiled, and TCRdb retains in-frame clones only, with some absent. For V, J and clone size, that table is used; D and trimming come from the DNA. The sample shows 150,000 or so clones, more than 60% of them seen only once. The chain is built from TRBV19 and TRBJ1-4; 8 bases map to TRBD1. This sequence originates from a woman between 45 and 65 years old with active or convalescent COVID-19. The sample consisted of peripheral blood. The CDR3 DNA sequence: TGTGCCAGTAGTACAACCGACCCAGGACAGGGTGTTGGACAACTGTTTTTT. This translates into CASSTTDPGQGVGQLFF.